This TCR beta chain was obtained from a study of shared clonotypes between healthy human individuals. Germline V gives CDR1 SGHRS, CDR2 YFSETQ. This CDR3 comprises 15 residues. V shed 2 bases and J shed 7 bases, with 18 bases lying between them. Only in-frame clones appear in the TCRdb table, and some are missing; sequencing was by immunoSEQ multiplex PCR. The sample includes about 2.4 million clones, 90% to 95% seen only once; the top ten take roughly 0.36%. The study's findings and limits: Naive CD4 clonotypes were shared across several donors at 4% to 5%.

About this clone itself: No antigen is known for it.

The genes are TRBV5-1 and TRBJ1-1; D is undetermined. The receptor was isolated from a young man in good health. Some clones in this sample may be carry-over from other donors' samples. Sample: naive CD4+ T cells from PBMCs. Subset noted: CD45RA+ positively selected. Here the CDR3 reads CASSFGSPKGNEAFF. The CDR3 DNA sequence: TGCGCCAGCAGCTTCGGGAGCCCCAAGGGAAATGAAGCTTTCTTT. The full variable domain, completed using reference TRBV5-1 and TRBJ1-1, is KAGVTQTPRYLIKTRGQQVTLSCSPISGHRSVSWYQQTPGQGLQFLFEYFSETQRNKGNFPGRFSGRQFSNSRSEMNVSTLELGDSALYLCASSFGSPKGNEAFFGQGTRLTVV.